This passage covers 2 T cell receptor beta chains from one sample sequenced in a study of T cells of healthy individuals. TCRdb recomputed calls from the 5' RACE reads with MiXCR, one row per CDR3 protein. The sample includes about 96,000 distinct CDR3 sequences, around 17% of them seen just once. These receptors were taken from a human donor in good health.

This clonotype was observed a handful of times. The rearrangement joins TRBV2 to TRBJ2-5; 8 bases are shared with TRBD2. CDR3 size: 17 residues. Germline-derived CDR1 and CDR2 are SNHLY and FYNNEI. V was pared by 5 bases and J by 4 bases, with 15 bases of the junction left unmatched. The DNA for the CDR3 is TGTGCCAGCAGTCCCGAGAGTCAGCTTAGCGGGGTAGAGACCCAGTACTTC. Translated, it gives CASSPESQLSGVETQYF.

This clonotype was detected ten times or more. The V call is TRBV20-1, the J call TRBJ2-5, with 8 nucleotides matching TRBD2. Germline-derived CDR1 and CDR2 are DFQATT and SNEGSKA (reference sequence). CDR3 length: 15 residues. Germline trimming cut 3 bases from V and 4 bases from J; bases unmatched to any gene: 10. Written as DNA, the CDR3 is TGCAGTGCTAGCCCCCCCGTGACTAGCGCAGAGACCCAGTACTTC. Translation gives CSASPPVTSAETQYF.